This T cell receptor (beta chain) appears in the sequencing data of a study of blood T cell repertoires in COVID-19. Looking at the study overall: COVID-19 samples collected from the United States, Italy and Spain covered acute and convalescent phases. Sample material is recorded as cDNA or gDNA derived from T cells, B-cell-depleted T cells, or PBMCs.

The germline gives CDR1 WNHNN, CDR2 SYGVQD (reference sequence). Trimming stripped 7 bases from V and 7 bases from J, with 14 bases between. CDR3 length equals 14 residues. Authors' methods: Reference gene primer amplification yielded estimated nucleated cell counts. TCRdb's table, derived via immunoSEQ multiplex PCR, lists solely in-frame clones and lacks some. The V and J calls and clone size are taken from that table; D and trimming were inferred from the DNA. The table shows 170,000 or so clones, with more than 70% occurring only once. Source material: peripheral blood. V and J are TRBV10-1 and TRBJ1-6, with TRBD1 as a possible D gene (6 bases). This receptor was obtained from a man aged 18 to 35 with active or convalescent COVID-19. The CDR3 DNA reads TGCGCCAGCAAACGTTCAGGGGAGAATTCACCCCTCCACTTT. Protein product: CASKRSGENSPLHF.